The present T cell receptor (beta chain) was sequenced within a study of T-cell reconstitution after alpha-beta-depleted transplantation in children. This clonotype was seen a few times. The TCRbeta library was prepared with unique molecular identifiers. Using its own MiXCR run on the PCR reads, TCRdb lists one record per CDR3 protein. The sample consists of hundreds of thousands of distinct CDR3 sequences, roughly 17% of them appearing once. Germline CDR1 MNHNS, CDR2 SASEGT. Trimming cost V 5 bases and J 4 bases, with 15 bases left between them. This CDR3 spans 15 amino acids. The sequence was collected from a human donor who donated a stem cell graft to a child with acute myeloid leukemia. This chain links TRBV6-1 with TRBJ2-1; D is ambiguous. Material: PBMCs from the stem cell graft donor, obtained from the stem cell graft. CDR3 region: CASSPSGPLYNEQFF. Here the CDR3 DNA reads TGTGCCAGCAGTCCCTCCGGGCCCCTTTACAATGAGCAGTTCTTC.